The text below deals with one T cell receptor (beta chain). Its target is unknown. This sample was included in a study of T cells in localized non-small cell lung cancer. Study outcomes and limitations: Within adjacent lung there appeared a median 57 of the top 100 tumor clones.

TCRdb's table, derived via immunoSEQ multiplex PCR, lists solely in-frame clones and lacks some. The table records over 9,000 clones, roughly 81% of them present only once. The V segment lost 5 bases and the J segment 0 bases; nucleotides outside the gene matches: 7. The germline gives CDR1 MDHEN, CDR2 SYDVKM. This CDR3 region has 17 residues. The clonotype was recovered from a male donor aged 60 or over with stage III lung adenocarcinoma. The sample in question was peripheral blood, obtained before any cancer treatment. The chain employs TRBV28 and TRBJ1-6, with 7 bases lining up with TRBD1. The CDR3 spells CASSRADRSSYNSPLHF. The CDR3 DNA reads TGTGCCAGCAGTCGTGCGGACAGGAGCTCCTATAATTCACCCCTCCACTTT.